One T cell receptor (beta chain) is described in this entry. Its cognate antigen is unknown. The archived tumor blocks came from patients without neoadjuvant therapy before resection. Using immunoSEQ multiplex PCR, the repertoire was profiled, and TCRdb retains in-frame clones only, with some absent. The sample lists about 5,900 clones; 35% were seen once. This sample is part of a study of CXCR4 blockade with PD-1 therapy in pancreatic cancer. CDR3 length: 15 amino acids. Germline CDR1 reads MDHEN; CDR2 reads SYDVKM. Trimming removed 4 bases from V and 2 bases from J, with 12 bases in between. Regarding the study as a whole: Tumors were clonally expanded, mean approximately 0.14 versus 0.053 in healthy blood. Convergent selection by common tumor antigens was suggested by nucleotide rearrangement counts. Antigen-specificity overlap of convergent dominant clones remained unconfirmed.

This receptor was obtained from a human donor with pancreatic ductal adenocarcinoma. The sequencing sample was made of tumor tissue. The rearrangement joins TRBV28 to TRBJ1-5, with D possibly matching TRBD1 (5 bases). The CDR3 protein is CASSSLSGGNQPQHF. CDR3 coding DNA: TGTGCCAGCAGTTCCCTCTCGGGGGGCAATCAGCCCCAGCATTTT. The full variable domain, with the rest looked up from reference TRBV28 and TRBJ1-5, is DVKVTQSSRYLVKRTGEKVFLECVQDMDHENMFWYRQDPGLGLRLIYFSYDVKMKEKGDIPEGYSVSREKKERFSLILESASTNQTSMYLCASSSLSGGNQPQHFGDGTRLSIL.